This entry describes one TCR beta chain. The antigen remains undetermined. Amplification of TCR beta CDR3 regions was performed using RNA transcripts as template. TCR CDR3 regions were first amplified by RT-PCR with HTBI primers. Each CDR3 protein is one row after TCRdb ran MiXCR on the multiplex PCR reads. Here the sample spans 300,000 to 500,000 distinct CDR3 sequences, around 15% being singletons. CDR3 length: 18 amino acids. Trimming at V came to 5 bases and at J to 4 bases, leaving 14 bases not matched to a gene. CDR1 and CDR2 from the germline V gene are SGHTA and FQGNSA. These data belong to a study of T cells in Graves' hyperthyroidism and ophthalmopathy. Study at large: Peripheral blood samples were taken at initial diagnosis, prior to any treatment. Study-level points and caveats: Among thyroid clonotypes expanded above 0.001, most also appeared in blood.

Each person with ophthalmopathy scored at least 3 on the Clinical Activity Score, reached NOSPECS grade 4 or higher, and had been ill under 3 months. PBMCs were derived from more than 8 ml fresh peripheral blood. Sequenced input: blood. The sequence came from a man aged 50-59 years with Graves' ophthalmopathy. The chain is built from TRBV7-2 and TRBJ1-5; 10 bases are a match to TRBD1. The CDR3, as DNA: TGTGCCAGCAGCCTTAGCGCGGGGACAGGGGCCCATAATCAGCCCCAGCATTTT. Translating it yields CASSLSAGTGAHNQPQHF.